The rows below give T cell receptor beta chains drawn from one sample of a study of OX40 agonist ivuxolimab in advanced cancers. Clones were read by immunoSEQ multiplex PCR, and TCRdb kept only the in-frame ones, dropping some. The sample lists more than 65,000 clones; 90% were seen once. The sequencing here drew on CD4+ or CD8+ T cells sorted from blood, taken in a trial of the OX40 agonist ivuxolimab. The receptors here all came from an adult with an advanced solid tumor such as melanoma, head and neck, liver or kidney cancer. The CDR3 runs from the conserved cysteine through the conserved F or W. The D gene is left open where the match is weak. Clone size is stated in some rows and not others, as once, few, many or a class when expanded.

CASSYPGSLEKLFF | TGTGCCAGCAGTTACCCGGGGAGTCTCGAAAAACTGTTTTTT | - | TRBJ1-4 | - | TRBV6-6
CASSRDRSTEAFF | TGTGCCAGCAGCCGGGACAGGAGCACTGAAGCTTTCTTT | - | TRBJ1-1 | TRBD1 | TRBV7-3
CASRPETGVFIQYF | TGTGCCAGCCGGCCTGAGACAGGGGTTTTCATTCAGTACTTC | - | TRBJ2-4 | TRBD1 | TRBV11-2
CASPGTGSPDTQYF | TGTGCCAGCCCCGGGACAGGGTCCCCAGATACGCAGTATTTT | - | TRBJ2-3 | TRBD1 | TRBV28
CATSRGGNDRNYGYTF | TGTGCCACCAGCAGAGGGGGTAATGACAGAAACTATGGCTACACCTTC | - | TRBJ1-2 | - | TRBV15
CASSLAFSRETQYF | TGCGCCAGCAGCTTGGCCTTCTCGCGGGAGACCCAGTACTTC | - | TRBJ2-5 | - | TRBV5-1
CASVRTSGVNEQFF | TGTGCCAGCGTTCGGACTAGCGGGGTCAATGAGCAGTTCTTC | - | TRBJ2-1 | TRBD2 | TRBV28
CASSMRRVGTGELFF | TGTGCCAGTAGTATGAGGAGGGTAGGCACCGGGGAGCTGTTTTTT | - | TRBJ2-2 | - | TRBV19
CASSQGLLEQYF | TGTGCCAGTAGCCAAGGACTCCTCGAGCAGTACTTC | few | TRBJ2-7 | - | TRBV19
CASSPPLAAYNEQFF | TGTGCCAGCTCACCACCTCTAGCAGCCTACAATGAGCAGTTCTTC | - | TRBJ2-1 | - | TRBV18
CASSFPLLAGHLSSYNEQFF | TGTGCCAGCAGTTTTCCCCTACTAGCGGGTCATTTAAGCTCCTACAATGAGCAGTTCTTC | - | TRBJ2-1 | TRBD2 | TRBV28
CASSTRVGRTDTQYF | TGTGCCAGCAGCACGAGAGTTGGGAGGACAGATACGCAGTATTTT | - | TRBJ2-3 | - | TRBV11-3
CASTGASGTSSYNEQFF | TGTGCCAGCACTGGGGCTAGCGGTACGAGCTCCTACAATGAGCAGTTCTTC | - | TRBJ2-1 | TRBD2 | TRBV27
CASSLVGMATEAFF | TGTGCCAGCAGCTTAGTAGGGATGGCGACTGAAGCTTTCTTT | - | TRBJ1-1 | - | TRBV7-2
CASSLVPASSYEQYF | TGCGCCAGCAGCTTGGTTCCGGCGAGCTCCTACGAGCAGTACTTC | - | TRBJ2-7 | - | TRBV5-1
CASSLGASSGANVLTF | TGTGCTAGCAGCTTAGGGGCCAGCTCTGGGGCCAACGTCCTGACTTTC | - | TRBJ2-6 | - | TRBV7-7
CASSQDVWSRYTF | TGTGCCAGCAGCCAAGATGTGTGGTCTCGCTACACCTTC | - | TRBJ1-2 | - | TRBV14
CASSLDQETQYF | TGTGCCAGCTCACTTGACCAAGAGACCCAGTACTTC | once | TRBJ2-5 | - | TRBV18
CASRQLGLAGVWGGDTQYF | TGTGCCAGCAGGCAATTGGGACTAGCGGGAGTATGGGGGGGAGATACGCAGTATTTT | - | TRBJ2-3 | TRBD2 | TRBV27
CASSPRTSGPSYEQYF | TGCGCCAGCAGCCCTCGGACTAGCGGGCCCTCCTACGAGCAGTACTTC | - | TRBJ2-7 | TRBD2 | TRBV5-1
CASSLNVGEQYF | TGTGCCAGCAGCTTAAATGTGGGCGAGCAGTACTTC | - | TRBJ2-7 | - | TRBV7-2
CASSFTSFGEQYF | TGTGCCAGCAGTTTCACTAGTTTCGGCGAGCAGTACTTC | once | TRBJ2-7 | - | TRBV27
CASSSSGRSDTQYF | TGTGCCAGCAGCTCTAGCGGGAGGTCAGATACGCAGTATTTT | - | TRBJ2-3 | TRBD2 | TRBV7-2
CASRNSGGTGSYEQYF | TGTGCCAGCAGAAACTCCGGCGGGACAGGATCCTACGAGCAGTACTTC | - | TRBJ2-7 | TRBD1 | TRBV28
CASSPADRNTEAFF | TGTGCCAGCTCACCAGCTGACAGGAACACTGAAGCTTTCTTT | few | TRBJ1-1 | - | TRBV18